Sequencing of this TCR beta chain was carried out in a study of OX40 agonist ivuxolimab in advanced cancers. Turning to this clone: What it recognizes is unknown.

Notes on the study in general: Averaged across samples, CD8+ T cells carried more expanded clones than CD4+ did.

TCRdb keeps only in-frame clones here, not all; method: immunoSEQ multiplex PCR. The sample shows about 19,000 clones, more than 60% of them seen only once. There are 15 residues in the CDR3. Trimming shortened V by 4 bases and J by 14 bases, and 24 bases separated the two germline ends. In germline, CDR1 is MGHRA, CDR2 YSYEKL. The receptor's source is an adult with an advanced solid tumor such as melanoma, head and neck, liver or kidney cancer. Here the sequenced sample was CD4+ or CD8+ T cells sorted from blood, taken in a trial of the OX40 agonist ivuxolimab. The rearrangement links TRBV4-1 to TRBJ2-4, with D perhaps matching TRBD1 or TRBD2 (5 bases each). CDR3: CASSLSTGTDIMEYF. Here the CDR3 DNA reads TGCGCCAGCAGCCTCAGTACCGGGACGGACATCATGGAGTACTTC.